This T cell receptor (beta chain) was captured by sequencing in a study of T cell responses to AZD1222 COVID-19 vaccine. Study-wide findings and caveats: The sample set comprised mostly white British donors with more females, and clonal diversity was possibly underestimated. Baseline seropositivity characterized only six AZD1222 recipients.

This clone is a singleton in its sample. Its antigen is as yet unknown. TCRdb's copy holds only in-frame clones and misses some; the assay was immunoSEQ multiplex PCR. The sample consists of about 88,000 clones, 85% to 90% of them appearing once. The junction had 8 bases not matched to a gene; V was cut back by 5 bases and J by 1 base. The CDR3 extends over 15 amino acids. Looked up from germline, CDR1 is MNHEY and CDR2 is SVGAGI. This TCR came from an adult who received the AZD1222 COVID-19 vaccine. The chain couples TRBV6-5 to TRBJ2-7, with 7 bases that match TRBD1. Sequencing used peripheral blood, obtained 28 days after the second AZD1222 dose. CDR3 DNA: TGTGCCAGCAGTAAGCCTGACAGGGCATCCTACGAGCAGTACTTC. This gives the protein CASSKPDRASYEQYF.